The source of this TCR beta chain is a study of post-analysis software for immune sequencing data. Across the study: Recorded disease courses covered relapsing-remitting, secondary progressive and progressive-relapsing multiple sclerosis. Some patients had no subtype annotation.

As to this clonotype: What it binds is not known.

The CDR3 has 17 residues. V lost 3 bases to trimming and J lost 7 bases, with 23 bases between them. Germline lookup yields CDR1 SGHRS and CDR2 YFSETQ. General observations from the study: Significantly lower normalized Chao1 diversity was seen in multiple sclerosis patients than in controls. There were a few TRBV segments more frequent in patients than controls, and TRBV5-6, TRBV5-1 and TRBV20-1 were among them.

Unique molecular identifiers featured in each of the TCR beta cDNA libraries. There were about 0.85 to 10 million T cells, and 480,000 or so cDNA molecules came from them. TCRdb used MiXCR to reprocess the PCR reads, holding one entry per CDR3 protein. Among hundreds of thousands of distinct CDR3 sequences, roughly three fifths were seen once, and the ten largest hold around 10%. The chain employs TRBV5-1 and TRBJ2-1; D is possibly TRBD1 or TRBD2 (5 bases each). Material: blood. The receptor was isolated from a girl under 10 years old with multiple sclerosis. CDR3 nucleotides: TGCGCCAGCAGCTCGGGAAGGGGCGGCTCCTTGGGGAATGAGCAGTTCTTC. It yields the protein CASSSGRGGSLGNEQFF.